Presented here are 12 T cell receptor gamma chains from one specimen sequenced in a study of Vδ1+ human thymocytes. Regarding the study as a whole: Thymic TRG and TRD repertoires appeared highly polyclonal.

Their antigens are not known. RNA was extracted from the cells and then reverse transcribed. The CDR3 regions were amplified by multiplex PCR from V-gene primers to a constant-region primer. TCRdb re-processed the multiplex PCR reads using CATT. The repertoire holds about 27,000 gamma-chain clones, with around a fifth as singletons. Sample: Vdelta1+ gamma-delta thymocytes from the thymus. Subset noted: FACS-sorted CD3+ TCRalphabeta- TCRVdelta1+ TCRVdelta2- thymocytes. All receptors come from a boy less than two years old who had congenital heart surgery.

This clone was detected only a few times. The V call is TRGV5, the J call TRGJ1 or TRGJ2. The CDR3 contains 14 residues. The J segment lost 2 bases and the V segment lost 3 bases, leaving 7 bases of the junction unmatched. Germline CDR1 is VINAFY and CDR2 is YDVSNSKD. CDR3 nucleotides: TGTGCCACCTGGGACGGCACGGATTATTATAAGAAACTCTTT. This codes for CATWDGTDYYKKLF.

A remark on this clone: This sequence may be a read error, since a much larger clone differs from it by one base. The chain is built from TRGV5 and TRGJ1 or TRGJ2. Trimming took 6 bases from V and 10 from J; bases not matched to a gene: 3. Germline V lookup: CDR1 VINAFY, CDR2 YDVSNSKD. This CDR3 spans 9 amino acids. The CDR3 DNA reads as TGTGCCACCTGGAAAAAGAAACTCTTT. Protein sequence: CATWKKKLF.

In its sample, this clone was seen a few times. The chain carries TRGV9 and TRGJ1 or TRGJ2. The germline V gene has CDR1 GITISATS and CDR2 ISYDGTV (reference sequence). This CDR3 has 14 residues. V shed 2 bases and J 0 bases; nucleotides not matched to a gene: 4. The DNA of the CDR3 is TGTGCCTTGTGGGAGGCCTGGAATTATTATAAGAAACTCTTT. Residues: CALWEAWNYYKKLF.

The rearrangement joins TRGV8 to TRGJP. CDR3 size: 17 residues. The germline CDR1 and CDR2 sequences are VENAVY and YDSYNSRV. Trimming removed 4 bases from V and 3 bases from J; junction bases left unmatched: 6. The CDR3 DNA is TGTGCCACCTGGGAAGGGCCGCAAGAGTTGGGCAAAAAAATCAAGGTATTT. It yields the protein CATWEGPQELGKKIKVF.

This chain uses TRGV2 with TRGJ1 or TRGJ2. J lost 11 bases, V lost 0 bases, and 10 bases had no gene match. Germline V gives CDR1 EGSNGY, CDR2 YDSYNSKV. The length of the CDR3 is 13 residues. The CDR3 reads CATWDGPNREKLF. The DNA of the CDR3 is TGTGCCACCTGGGACGGGCCGAATAGAGAGAAACTCTTT.

This chain connects TRGV4 to TRGJP2. With 2 bases clipped from V and 8 bases from J, the junction kept 8 bases outside the gene matches. CDR1 EGSTGY and CDR2 YDSYTSSV come from the germline V gene. The CDR3 contains 14 residues. Here the CDR3 reads CATWDVGRDWIKTF. The CDR3 DNA follows: TGTGCCACCTGGGATGTGGGGCGAGATTGGATCAAGACGTTT.

With respect to this clone: Possible read error: a much larger clone is one base away. The same CDR3 can be traced to other DNA sequences in this sample. The gene calls are TRGV5 and TRGJ1 or TRGJ2. Looked up from germline, CDR1 is VINAFY and CDR2 is YDVSNSKD. V was clipped by 0 bases and J by 4 bases; unmatched bases: 3. The CDR3 is made up of 13 amino acids. Here the CDR3 DNA reads TGTGCCACCTGGGACAGGCTATATTATAAGAAACTCTTT. Protein sequence: CATWDRLYYKKLF.

This clone occurred a few times. This clone may be a read error of a much larger clone one base away. Other DNA sequences within the sample encode an identical CDR3. The chain links TRGV2 to TRGJ1 or TRGJ2. In germline, CDR1 is EGSNGY, CDR2 YDSYNSKV. This CDR3 spans 12 amino acids. CDR3 sequence (DNA): TGTGCCACCTGGGACGGGCGGTATAAGAAGCTCTTT. Protein sequence: CATWDGRYKKLF.

This clone was seen a handful of times. The V call is TRGV3, the J call TRGJ1 or TRGJ2. The CDR3 loop spans 11 amino acids. V lost 1 base to trimming and J lost 8 bases; unmatched junction nucleotides: 2. Germline lookup yields CDR1 VTNTFY and CDR2 YDVSTARD (reference sequence). The CDR3 coding sequence is TGTGCCACCTGGGACAGAGATAAGAAACTCTTT. Amino acids: CATWDRDKKLF.

The V gene is TRGV2, the J gene TRGJ1 or TRGJ2. After removal of 1 base from V and 3 bases from J, the junction contained 12 bases not matched to a gene. This CDR3 is built from 16 residues. Germline loops: CDR1 EGSNGY, CDR2 YDSYNSKV. CDR3 amino acids: CATWDGISTPYYKKLF. The CDR3 region has the DNA TGTGCCACCTGGGACGGCATTTCTACCCCTTATTATAAGAAACTCTTT.

The chain carries TRGV4 and TRGJ1 or TRGJ2. This CDR3 is 16 amino acids long. V was clipped by 0 bases and J by 0 bases; unmatched bases: 8. Germline loops: CDR1 EGSTGY, CDR2 YDSYTSSV. The CDR3 here is CATWDGPILNYYKKLF. As DNA, the CDR3 is TGTGCCACCTGGGATGGGCCTATACTGAATTATTATAAGAAACTCTTT.

With respect to this clone: With a much larger clone just one base away, this may be a read error. This CDR3 is also generated by other DNA sequences in the sample. The chain recombines TRGV2 with TRGJ1 or TRGJ2. The CDR3 spans 13 residues. V was pared by 1 base and J by 3 bases, with 3 bases of the junction left unmatched. The germline V gene encodes CDR1 EGSNGY and CDR2 YDSYNSKV. CDR3 sequence (DNA): TGTGCCACCTGGGACGGAAGTTATTATAAGAAACTCTTT. This translates into CATWDGSYYKKLF.